This entry describes one T cell receptor beta chain. The table came from immunoSEQ multiplex PCR; TCRdb's copy has only in-frame clones and leaves some out. The data show over 75,000 clones, with roughly four fifths seen just once and more than 1.5% held by the top ten. The data derive from a study of control samples from healthy donors and cancer patients. This TCR derives from a man between 60 and 75 years old in good health. Material: blood.

The CDR3 DNA follows: TGTGCCAGCAGTTATCGGGAGGAGGCCAACGTCCTGACTTTC. Translated: CASSYREEANVLTF. This chain connects TRBV6-5 to TRBJ2-6, with 7 bases aligning to TRBD2. Germline V gene lookup returns CDR1 MNHEY and CDR2 SVGAGI. The CDR3 covers 14 residues. Trimming removed 3 bases from V and 6 bases from J; junction bases left unmatched: 2.